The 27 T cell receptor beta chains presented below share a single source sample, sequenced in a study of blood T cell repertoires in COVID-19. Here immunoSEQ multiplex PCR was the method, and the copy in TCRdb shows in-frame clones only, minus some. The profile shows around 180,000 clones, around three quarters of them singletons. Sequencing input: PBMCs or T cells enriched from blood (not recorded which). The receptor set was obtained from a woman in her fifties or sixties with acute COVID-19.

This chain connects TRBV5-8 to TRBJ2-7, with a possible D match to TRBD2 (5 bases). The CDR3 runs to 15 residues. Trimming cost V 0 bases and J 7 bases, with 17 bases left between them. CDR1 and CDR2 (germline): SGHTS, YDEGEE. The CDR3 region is CASSLAFLESGEQYV. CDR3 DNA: TGTGCCAGCAGCTTGGCCTTCTTGGAATCGGGGGAGCAGTACGTC.

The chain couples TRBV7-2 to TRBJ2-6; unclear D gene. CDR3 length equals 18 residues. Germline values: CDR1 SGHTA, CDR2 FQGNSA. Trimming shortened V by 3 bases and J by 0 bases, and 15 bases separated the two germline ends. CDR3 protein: CASSFQDSPSSGANVLTF. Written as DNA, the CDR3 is TGTGCCAGCAGCTTCCAAGATAGTCCAAGCTCTGGGGCCAACGTCCTGACTTTC. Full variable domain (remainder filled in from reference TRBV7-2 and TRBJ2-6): GAGVSQSPSNKVTEKGKDVELRCDPISGHTALYWYRQSLGQGLEFLIYFQGNSAPDKSGLPSDRFSAERTGGSVSTLTIQRTQQEDSAVYLCASSFQDSPSSGANVLTFGAGSRLTVL.

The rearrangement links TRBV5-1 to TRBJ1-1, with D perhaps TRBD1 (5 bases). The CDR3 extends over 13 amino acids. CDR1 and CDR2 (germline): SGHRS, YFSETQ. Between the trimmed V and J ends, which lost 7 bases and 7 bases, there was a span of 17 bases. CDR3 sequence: CASFDKGWGEAFF. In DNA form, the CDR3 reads TGCGCCAGCTTTGACAAGGGGTGGGGTGAAGCTTTCTTT.

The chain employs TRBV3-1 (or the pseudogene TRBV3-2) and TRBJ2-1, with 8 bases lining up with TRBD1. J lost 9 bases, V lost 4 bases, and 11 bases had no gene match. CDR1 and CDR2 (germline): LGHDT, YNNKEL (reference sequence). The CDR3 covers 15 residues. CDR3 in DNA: TGTGCCAGCAGCCGAACGGGACAGGCCGGAGGTGAGCAGTTCTTC. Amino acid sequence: CASSRTGQAGGEQFF.

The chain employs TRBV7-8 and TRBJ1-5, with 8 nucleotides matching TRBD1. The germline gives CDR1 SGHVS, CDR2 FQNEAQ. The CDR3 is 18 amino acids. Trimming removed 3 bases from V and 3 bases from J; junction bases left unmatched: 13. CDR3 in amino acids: CASSLSAPVTGVNQPQHF. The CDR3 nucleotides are TGTGCCAGCAGCTTGTCTGCGCCCGTGACAGGGGTCAATCAGCCCCAGCATTTT.

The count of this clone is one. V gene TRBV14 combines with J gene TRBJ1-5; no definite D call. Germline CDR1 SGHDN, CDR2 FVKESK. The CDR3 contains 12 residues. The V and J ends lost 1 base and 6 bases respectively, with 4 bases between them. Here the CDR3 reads CASSQGLQPQHF. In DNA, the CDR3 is TGTGCCAGCAGCCAAGGTCTTCAGCCCCAGCATTTT.

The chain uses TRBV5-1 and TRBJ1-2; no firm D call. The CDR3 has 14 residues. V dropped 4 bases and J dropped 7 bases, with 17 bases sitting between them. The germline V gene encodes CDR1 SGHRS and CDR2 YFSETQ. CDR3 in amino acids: CASSPLGTESGYTF. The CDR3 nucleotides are TGCGCCAGCAGCCCCCTGGGCACCGAGAGTGGCTACACCTTC.

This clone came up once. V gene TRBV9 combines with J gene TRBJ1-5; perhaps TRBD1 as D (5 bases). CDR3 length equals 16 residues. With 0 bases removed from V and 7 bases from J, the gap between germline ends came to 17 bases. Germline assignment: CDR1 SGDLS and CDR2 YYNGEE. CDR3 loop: CASSVVPGGGGQPQHF. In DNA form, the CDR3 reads TGTGCCAGCAGCGTAGTCCCCGGCGGGGGGGGGCAGCCCCAGCATTTT.

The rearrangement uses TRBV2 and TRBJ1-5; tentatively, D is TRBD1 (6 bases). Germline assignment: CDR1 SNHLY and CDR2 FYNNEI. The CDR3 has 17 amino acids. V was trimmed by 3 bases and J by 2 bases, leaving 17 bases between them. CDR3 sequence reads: CASSEHVRTVGNQPQHF. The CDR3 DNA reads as TGTGCCAGCAGTGAGCACGTAAGGACAGTTGGCAATCAGCCCCAGCATTTT.

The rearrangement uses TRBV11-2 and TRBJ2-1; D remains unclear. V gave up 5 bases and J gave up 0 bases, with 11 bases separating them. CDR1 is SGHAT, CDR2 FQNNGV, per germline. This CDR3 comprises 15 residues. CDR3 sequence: CASSQTTHSYNEQFF. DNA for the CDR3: TGTGCCAGCAGCCAAACGACACACTCCTACAATGAGCAGTTCTTC.

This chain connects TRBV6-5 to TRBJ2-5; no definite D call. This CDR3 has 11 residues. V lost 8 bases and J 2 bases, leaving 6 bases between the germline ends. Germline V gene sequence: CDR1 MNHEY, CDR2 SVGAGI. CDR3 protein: CASWAQETQYF. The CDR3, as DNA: TGTGCCAGCTGGGCGCAAGAGACCCAGTACTTC.

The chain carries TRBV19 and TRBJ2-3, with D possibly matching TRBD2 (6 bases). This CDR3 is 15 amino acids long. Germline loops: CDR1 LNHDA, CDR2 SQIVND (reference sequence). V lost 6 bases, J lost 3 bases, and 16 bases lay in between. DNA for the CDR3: TGTGCCAGTAGCTCAGTGGAGGGGAAGACAGATACGCAGTATTTT. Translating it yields CASSSVEGKTDTQYF.

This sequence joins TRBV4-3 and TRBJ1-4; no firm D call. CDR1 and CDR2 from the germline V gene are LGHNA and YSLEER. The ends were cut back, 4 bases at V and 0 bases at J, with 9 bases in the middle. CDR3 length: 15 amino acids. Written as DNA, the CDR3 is TGCGCCAGCAGCCCCACGAGCGCAACTAATGAAAAACTGTTTTTT. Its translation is CASSPTSATNEKLFF.

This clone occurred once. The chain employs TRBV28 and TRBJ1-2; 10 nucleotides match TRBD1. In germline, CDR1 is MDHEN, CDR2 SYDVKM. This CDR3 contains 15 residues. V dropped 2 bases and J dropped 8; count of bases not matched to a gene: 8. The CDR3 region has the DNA TGTGCCAGCAGTTTAGAGACAGGGGGCGAGAGGGGCTACACCTTC. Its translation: CASSLETGGERGYTF.

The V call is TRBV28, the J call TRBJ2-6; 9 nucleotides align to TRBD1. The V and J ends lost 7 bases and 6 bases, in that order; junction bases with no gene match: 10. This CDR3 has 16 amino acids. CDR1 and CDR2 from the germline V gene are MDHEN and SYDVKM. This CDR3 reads CASTITGQGKANVLTF. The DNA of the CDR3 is TGTGCCAGCACCATAACCGGACAGGGGAAGGCCAACGTCCTGACTTTC.

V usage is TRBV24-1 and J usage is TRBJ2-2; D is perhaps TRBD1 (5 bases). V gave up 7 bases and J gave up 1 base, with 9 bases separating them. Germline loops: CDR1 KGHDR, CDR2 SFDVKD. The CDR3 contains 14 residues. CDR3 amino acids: CATRPQGNTGELFF. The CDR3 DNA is TGTGCCACCAGACCCCAGGGGAACACCGGGGAGCTGTTTTTT.

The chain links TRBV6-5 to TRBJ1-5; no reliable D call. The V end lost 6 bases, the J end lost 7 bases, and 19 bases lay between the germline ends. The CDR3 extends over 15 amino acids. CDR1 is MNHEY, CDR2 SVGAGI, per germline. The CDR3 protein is CASSATSSGAQPQHF. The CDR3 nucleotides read TGTGCCAGCAGCGCTACAAGCTCGGGAGCGCAGCCCCAGCATTTT.

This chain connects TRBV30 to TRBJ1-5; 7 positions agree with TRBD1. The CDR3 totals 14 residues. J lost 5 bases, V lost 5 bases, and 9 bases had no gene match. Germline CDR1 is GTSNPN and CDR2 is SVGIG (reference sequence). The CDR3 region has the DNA TGTGCCTGGGCCCCGGGACAGCTGGATCAGCCCCAGCATTTT. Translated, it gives CAWAPGQLDQPQHF.

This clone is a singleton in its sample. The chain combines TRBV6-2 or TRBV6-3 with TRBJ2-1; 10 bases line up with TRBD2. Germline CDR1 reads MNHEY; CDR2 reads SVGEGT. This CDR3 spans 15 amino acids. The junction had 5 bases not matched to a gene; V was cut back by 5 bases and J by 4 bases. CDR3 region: CASSETSGSYNEQFF. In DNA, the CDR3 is TGTGCCAGCAGTGAGACTAGCGGGTCGTACAATGAGCAGTTCTTC.

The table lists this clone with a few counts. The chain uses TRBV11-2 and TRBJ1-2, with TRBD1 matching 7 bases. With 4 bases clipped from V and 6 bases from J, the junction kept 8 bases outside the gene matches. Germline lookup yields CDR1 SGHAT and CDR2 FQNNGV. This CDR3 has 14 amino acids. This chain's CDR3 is CASSSETGRNGYTF. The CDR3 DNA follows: TGTGCCAGCAGCTCAGAGACAGGGAGGAATGGCTACACCTTC.

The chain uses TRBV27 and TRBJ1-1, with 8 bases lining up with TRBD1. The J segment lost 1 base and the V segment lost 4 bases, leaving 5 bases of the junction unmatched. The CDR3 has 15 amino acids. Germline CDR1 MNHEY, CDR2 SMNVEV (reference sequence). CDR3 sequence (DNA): TGTGCCAGCAGTTACCAACAGGGGGGGAACACTGAAGCTTTCTTT. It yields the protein CASSYQQGGNTEAFF.

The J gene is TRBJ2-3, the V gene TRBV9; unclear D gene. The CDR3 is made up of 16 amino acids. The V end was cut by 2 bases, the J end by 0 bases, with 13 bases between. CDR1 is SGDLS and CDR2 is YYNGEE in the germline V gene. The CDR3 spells CASSVPLTSSTDTQYF. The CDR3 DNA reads TGTGCCAGCAGCGTCCCGCTGACTTCTAGCACAGATACGCAGTATTTT.

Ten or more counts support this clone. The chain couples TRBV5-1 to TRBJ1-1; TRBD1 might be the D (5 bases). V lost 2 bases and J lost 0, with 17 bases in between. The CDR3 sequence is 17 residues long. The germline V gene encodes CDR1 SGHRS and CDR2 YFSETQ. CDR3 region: CASSFGGIGDMNTEAFF. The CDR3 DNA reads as TGCGCCAGCAGCTTCGGAGGGATAGGGGATATGAACACTGAAGCTTTCTTT.

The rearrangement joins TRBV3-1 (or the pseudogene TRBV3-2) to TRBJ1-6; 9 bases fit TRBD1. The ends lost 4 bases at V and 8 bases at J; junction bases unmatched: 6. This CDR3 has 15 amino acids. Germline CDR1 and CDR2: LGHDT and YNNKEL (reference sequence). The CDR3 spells CASSPGDRADSPLHF. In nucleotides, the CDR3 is TGTGCCAGCAGCCCCGGGGACAGGGCCGATTCACCCCTCCACTTT.

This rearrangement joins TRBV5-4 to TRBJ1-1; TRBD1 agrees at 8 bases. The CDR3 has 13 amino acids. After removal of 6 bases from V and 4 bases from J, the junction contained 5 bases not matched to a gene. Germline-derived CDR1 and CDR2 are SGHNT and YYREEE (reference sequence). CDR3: CASTTGGLTEAFF. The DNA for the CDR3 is TGTGCCAGCACCACAGGGGGACTCACTGAAGCTTTCTTT.

CDR3 sequence (DNA): TGCAGCGTTACTCTTACAGGGGGCGTCGCAGATACGCAGTATTTT. It yields the protein CSVTLTGGVADTQYF. V usage is TRBV29-1 and J usage is TRBJ2-3, with TRBD1 matching 9 bases. The CDR3 is made up of 15 amino acids. Trimming removed 5 bases from V and 4 bases from J; junction bases left unmatched: 10. CDR1 is SQVTM, CDR2 ANQGSEA, per germline.

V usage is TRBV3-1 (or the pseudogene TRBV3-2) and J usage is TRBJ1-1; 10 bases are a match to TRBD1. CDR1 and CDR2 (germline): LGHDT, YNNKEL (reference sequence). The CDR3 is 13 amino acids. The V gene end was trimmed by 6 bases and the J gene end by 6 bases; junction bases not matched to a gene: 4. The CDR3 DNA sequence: TGTGCCAGCAGGCGACAGGGGGCGGCTGAAGCTTTCTTT. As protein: CASRRQGAAEAFF.